This T cell receptor beta chain emerged from a study of T cells after yellow fever vaccination. Study-wide points: It was the secondary response that reached its peak faster, day 5 versus 15, but it was weaker.

Using its own MiXCR run on the 5' RACE reads, TCRdb lists one record per CDR3 protein. The sample includes hundreds of thousands of distinct CDR3 sequences, roughly an eighth of them seen just once. The germline V gene has CDR1 SGHRS and CDR2 YFSETQ. There are 16 residues in the CDR3. V was pared by 2 bases and J by 2 bases, with 13 bases between. As concerns this clonotype: Its antigen is as yet unknown.

Sample: PBMCs, taken on the day of the yellow fever booster vaccination. V and J are TRBV5-1 and TRBJ2-2; D remains ambiguous. The receptor's source is a man aged 25-45 years who received the YFV17D yellow fever vaccine. The CDR3 spells CASSLNPLVNTGELFF. The CDR3 region has the DNA TGCGCCAGCAGCTTAAACCCCTTGGTAAACACCGGGGAGCTGTTTTTT.